This TCR beta chain was observed in a study of T cell responses to AZD1222 COVID-19 vaccine. Sequencing used immunoSEQ multiplex PCR; TCRdb keeps in-frame clones, though not all of them. The sample records about 90,000 clones, 88% being singletons. On this clone itself: What it binds is not known.

Study-level results: Just five to seven people given AZD1222 tested seropositive at baseline. After two AZD1222 doses, spike-specific TCR breadth and depth rose versus day 0. The sample set comprised mostly white British donors with more females, and clonal diversity was possibly underestimated.

CDR1 is MDHEN and CDR2 is SYDVKM in the germline V gene. The trim removed 3 bases at V and 10 bases at J, leaving 5 bases unmatched. The CDR3 contains 13 residues. The chain joins TRBV28 to TRBJ2-2; 7 positions match TRBD1. Material: peripheral blood, obtained on day 0 of MenACWY control vaccination. The TCR was taken from an adult in good health. CDR3 bases: TGTGCCAGCAGTTTGACAGGGCCCCAGGAGCTGTTTTTT. This sequence encodes CASSLTGPQELFF.